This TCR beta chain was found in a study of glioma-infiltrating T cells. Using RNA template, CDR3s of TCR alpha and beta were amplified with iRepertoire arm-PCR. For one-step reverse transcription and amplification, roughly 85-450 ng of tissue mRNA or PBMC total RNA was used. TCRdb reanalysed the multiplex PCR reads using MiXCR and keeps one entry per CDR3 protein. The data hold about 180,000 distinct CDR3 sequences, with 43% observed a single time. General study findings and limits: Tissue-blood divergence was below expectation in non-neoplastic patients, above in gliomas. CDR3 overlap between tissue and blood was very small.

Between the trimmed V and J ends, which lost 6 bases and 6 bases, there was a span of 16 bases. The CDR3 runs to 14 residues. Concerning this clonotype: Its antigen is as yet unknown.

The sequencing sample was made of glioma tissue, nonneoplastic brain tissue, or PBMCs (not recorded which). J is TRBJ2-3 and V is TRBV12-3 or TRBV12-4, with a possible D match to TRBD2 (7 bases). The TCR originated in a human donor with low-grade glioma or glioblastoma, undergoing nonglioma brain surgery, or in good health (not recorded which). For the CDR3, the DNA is TGTGCCAGCAGCCTTGGGGGGGGCGTTGATACGCAGTATTTT. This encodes CASSLGGGVDTQYF.